One T cell receptor (beta chain) is described in this entry. This sample stems from a study of blood T cell dynamics during melanoma immunotherapy. Losses at the gene ends were 1 base for V and 2 bases for J; bases not matched to a gene: 6. The CDR3 is 16 residues long. The germline gives CDR1 LGHNA, CDR2 YNFKEQ. The time point was: pre-treatment baseline. No patient had earlier systemic cancer treatment, concurrent immunosuppressants, or another active cancer. Clones were sequenced by immunoSEQ multiplex PCR, and TCRdb holds only the in-frame ones, with some missing. Among 20,000 to 30,000 clones, around 88% were seen once, and the ten largest hold more than 3.5%.

This chain links TRBV4-2 with TRBJ2-7; 9 nucleotides line up with TRBD2. The source of this sequence is a human donor with melanoma. The material was blood, obtained from a patient treated with checkpoint blockade. DNA for the CDR3: TGTGCCAGCAGCCAAGGTAAAATAGCGGGGGCCTACGAGCAGTACTTC. It specifies CASSQGKIAGAYEQYF.